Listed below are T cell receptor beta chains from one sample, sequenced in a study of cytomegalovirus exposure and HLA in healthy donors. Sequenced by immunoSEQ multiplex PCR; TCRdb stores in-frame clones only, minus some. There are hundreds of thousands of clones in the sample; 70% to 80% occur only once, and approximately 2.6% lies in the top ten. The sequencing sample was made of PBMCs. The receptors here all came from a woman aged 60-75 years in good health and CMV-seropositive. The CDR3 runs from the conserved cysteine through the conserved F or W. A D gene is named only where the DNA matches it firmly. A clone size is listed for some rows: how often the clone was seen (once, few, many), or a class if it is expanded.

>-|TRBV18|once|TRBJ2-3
CASSPRPRYDTQYF
TGTGCCAGCTCACCCCGACCGAGGTATGATACGCAGTATTTT
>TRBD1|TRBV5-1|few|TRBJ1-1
CASSKQGAPSTEAFF
TGCGCCAGCAGCAAACAGGGGGCGCCGAGCACTGAAGCTTTCTTT
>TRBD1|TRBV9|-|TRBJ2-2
CASSDRGLNTGELFF
TGTGCCAGCAGCGACAGGGGGCTGAACACCGGGGAGCTGTTTTTT
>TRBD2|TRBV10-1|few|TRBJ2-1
CASRTGTREVEQFF
TGCGCCAGCAGGACCGGGACTAGAGAGGTTGAGCAGTTCTTC
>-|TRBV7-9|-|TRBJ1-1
CASSYPPRTEAFF
TGTGCCAGCAGCTACCCCCCTAGAACTGAAGCTTTCTTT
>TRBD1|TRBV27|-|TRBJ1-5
CASSLRPDRGQRSNQPQHF
TGTGCCAGCAGTCTACGCCCGGACAGGGGACAGAGGAGCAATCAGCCCCAGCATTTT
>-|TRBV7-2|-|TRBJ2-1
CASSPILGGPYNEQFF
TGTGCCAGCAGCCCGATACTGGGAGGACCATACAATGAGCAGTTCTTC
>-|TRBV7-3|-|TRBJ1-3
CASSLGGAANTIYF
TGTGCCAGCAGCTTAGGAGGGGCGGCAAACACCATATATTTT
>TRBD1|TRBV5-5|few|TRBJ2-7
CASSLVPGGSYEQYF
TGTGCCAGCAGCTTAGTCCCAGGGGGCAGCTACGAGCAGTACTTC
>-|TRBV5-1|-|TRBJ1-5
CASSLEGQNNQPQHF
TGCGCCAGCAGCTTGGAGGGGCAGAACAATCAGCCCCAGCATTTT
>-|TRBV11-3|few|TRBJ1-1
CASSSPPRRDTEAFF
TGTGCCAGCAGCTCTCCTCCTCGGAGGGACACTGAAGCTTTCTTT
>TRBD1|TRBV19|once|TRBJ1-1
CASSTTGTTEAFF
TGTGCCAGTAGTACGACAGGGACCACTGAAGCTTTCTTT
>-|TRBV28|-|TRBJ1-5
CASSLGAFNQPQHF
TGTGCCAGCAGTTTAGGAGCTTTCAATCAGCCCCAGCATTTT
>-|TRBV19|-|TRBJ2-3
CASSPRLLDTQYF
TGTGCCAGTAGTCCCAGACTCCTCGATACGCAGTATTTT
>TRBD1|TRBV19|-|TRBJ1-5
CASSIGQVSNQPQHF
TGTGCCAGTAGTATTGGACAGGTTAGCAATCAGCCCCAGCATTTT
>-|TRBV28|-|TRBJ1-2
CASSWALYGYTF
TGTGCCAGCAGTTGGGCTCTCTATGGCTACACCTTC
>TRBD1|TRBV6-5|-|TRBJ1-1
CASSKGQAQEAFF
TGTGCCAGCAGCAAGGGACAGGCTCAGGAAGCTTTCTTT
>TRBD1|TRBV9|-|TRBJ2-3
CASSQPGQSTDTQYF
TGTGCCAGCAGCCAACCGGGACAGAGCACAGATACGCAGTATTTT
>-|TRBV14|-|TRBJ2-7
CASSRPDSPFIYEQYF
TGTGCCAGCAGCCGACCTGACTCCCCATTCATTTACGAGCAGTACTTC
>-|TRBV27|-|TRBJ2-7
CASKHRSYEQYF
TGTGCCAGCAAGCATAGATCCTACGAGCAGTACTTC
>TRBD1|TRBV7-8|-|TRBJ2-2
CASRSGQGNTGELSF
TGTGCCAGCAGGTCGGGACAGGGTAACACCGGGGAGCTGTCTTTT
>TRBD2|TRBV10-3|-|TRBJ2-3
CAISESGSGSADTQYF
TGTGCCATCAGTGAGTCCGGTAGCGGGAGCGCAGATACGCAGTATTTT
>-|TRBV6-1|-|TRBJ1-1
CASSASRGVTEAFF
TGTGCCAGCAGTGCCTCCCGGGGGGTGACTGAAGCTTTCTTT
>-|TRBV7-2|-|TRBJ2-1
CASSPQGRGQRGEQFF
TGTGCCAGCAGCCCCCAGGGGCGGGGGCAACGGGGTGAGCAGTTCTTC
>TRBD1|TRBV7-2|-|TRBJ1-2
CASSLQGLNYGYTF
TGTGCCAGCAGCCTACAGGGGTTAAACTATGGCTACACCTTC
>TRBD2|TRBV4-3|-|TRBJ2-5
CASSQTLRGLTGGPKTQYF
TGCGCCAGCAGCCAGACGCTGAGGGGGTTAACGGGGGGGCCAAAGACCCAGTACTTC
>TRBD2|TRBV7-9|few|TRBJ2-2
CASGLAGLTGELFF
TGTGCCAGCGGACTAGCGGGACTCACCGGGGAGCTGTTTTTT
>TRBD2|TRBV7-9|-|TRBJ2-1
CASSLNSGGLDEQFF
TGTGCCAGCAGCTTAAATAGCGGGGGACTCGATGAGCAGTTCTTC
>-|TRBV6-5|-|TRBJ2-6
CASSYLASGANVLTF
TGTGCCAGCAGTTATCTGGCTTCTGGGGCCAACGTCCTGACTTTC
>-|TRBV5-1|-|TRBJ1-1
CASSLGGRLNTEAFF
TGCGCCAGCAGCCTCGGTGGGAGACTGAACACTGAAGCTTTCTTT
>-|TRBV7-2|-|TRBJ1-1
CASSAGENTEAFF
TGTGCCAGCAGCGCGGGGGAGAACACTGAAGCTTTCTTT
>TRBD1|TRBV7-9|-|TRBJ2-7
CATSRTGVNEQYF
TGTGCCACCTCCCGGACAGGGGTGAACGAGCAGTACTTC
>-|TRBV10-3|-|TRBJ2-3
CAIRSSTDTQYF
TGTGCCATCAGGTCTAGCACAGATACGCAGTATTTT
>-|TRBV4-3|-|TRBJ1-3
CASSLGHSGNTIYF
TGCGCCAGCAGCCTGGGACACTCTGGAAACACCATATATTTT
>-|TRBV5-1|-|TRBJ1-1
CASSLEGGGGRTEAFF
TGCGCCAGCAGCTTGGAGGGGGGAGGGGGGAGGACTGAAGCTTTCTTT
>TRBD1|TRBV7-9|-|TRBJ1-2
CASSLDRGRYGYTF
TGTGCCAGCAGCTTGGACAGGGGAAGGTATGGCTACACCTTC
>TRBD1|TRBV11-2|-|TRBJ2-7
CASSSYGTGAGEQYF
TGTGCCAGCAGCTCCTACGGGACAGGGGCTGGAGAGCAGTACTTC
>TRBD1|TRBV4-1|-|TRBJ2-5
CASSRGQGETQYF
TGCGCCAGCAGCCGTGGACAGGGAGAGACCCAGTACTTC
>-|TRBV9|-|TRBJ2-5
CASSVRQGETQYF
TGTGCCAGCAGCGTAAGGCAGGGAGAGACCCAGTACTTC
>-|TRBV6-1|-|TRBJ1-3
CASSVTAGFSGNTIYF
TGTGCCAGCAGTGTTACCGCTGGCTTCTCTGGAAACACCATATATTTT
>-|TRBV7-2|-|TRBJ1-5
CASSRSSNQPQHF
TGTGCCAGCAGCCGTTCTAGCAATCAGCCCCAGCATTTT
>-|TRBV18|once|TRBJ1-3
CASSPGAGLPEGTIYF
TGTGCCAGCTCACCAGGGGCAGGGCTGCCAGAAGGCACCATATATTTT
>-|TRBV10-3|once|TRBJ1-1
CAISESFLSEAFF
TGTGCCATCAGTGAGTCGTTCCTGTCTGAAGCTTTCTTT
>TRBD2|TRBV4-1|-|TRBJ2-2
CASSQVGGSEELFF
TGCGCCAGCAGCCAAGTGGGGGGGTCTGAGGAGCTGTTTTTT